The subject of this entry is one TCR beta chain. Data came from immunoSEQ multiplex PCR; TCRdb stores just in-frame clones and leaves some out. This sample carries approximately 72,000 clones, around nine tenths of them seen once, and the ten largest clones take 0.8% to 0.9%. The CDR3 has 17 amino acids. Germline V lookup: CDR1 SQVTM, CDR2 ANQGSEA. Deletions cut 4 bases from V and 3 bases from J, with 23 bases between. The entry originates in a study of OX40 agonist ivuxolimab in advanced cancers. Study in general: Participants, 65% to 85% male, averaged around 64 years of age, ranging from about 23 to 90.

The rearrangement uses TRBV29-1 and TRBJ2-3, with D tentatively TRBD2 (5 bases). The specimen was CD4+ or CD8+ T cells sorted from blood, collected in a trial of the OX40 agonist ivuxolimab. This TCR derives from an adult with an advanced solid tumor such as melanoma, head and neck, liver or kidney cancer. This CDR3 reads CSVAPYYVGAGTDTQYF. DNA of the CDR3: TGCAGCGTTGCCCCGTATTATGTGGGAGCCGGAACAGATACGCAGTATTTT.